The 6 T cell receptor beta chains below come from one sample, sequenced in a study of T-cell reconstitution after alpha-beta-depleted transplantation in children. Preparation of the TCRbeta library was carried out with unique molecular identifiers. Via MiXCR, TCRdb re-called the PCR reads, giving one row per CDR3 protein. The data hold under 350,000 distinct CDR3 sequences, with more than 8% observed a single time. Specimen: PBMCs from the stem cell graft donor, collected from the stem cell graft. Receptors were obtained from a human donor who donated a stem cell graft to a child with SCID.

This clonotype was counted only a few times. The rearrangement joins TRBV11-2 to TRBJ2-5, with TRBD2 as a possible D gene (6 bases). The length of the CDR3 is 16 residues. Germline loops: CDR1 SGHAT, CDR2 FQNNGV. V lost 5 bases and J lost 0, with 16 bases in between. The DNA for the CDR3 is TGTGCCAGCAGCCCGACTTGGGGGGACGACCAAGAGACCCAGTACTTC. It yields the protein CASSPTWGDDQETQYF.

In nucleotides, the CDR3 is TGTGCCAGCAGGTACTCCGCCACAGATACGCAGTATTTT. Translating it yields CASRYSATDTQYF. The chain is built from TRBV2 and TRBJ2-3; D is unresolved. V gave up 6 bases and J gave up 2 bases, with 9 bases separating them. Germline V gene sequence: CDR1 SNHLY, CDR2 FYNNEI. This CDR3 has 13 residues.

This clonotype was seen more than once but under ten times. The chain joins TRBV12-3 or TRBV12-4 to TRBJ1-1; 8 bases line up with TRBD1. V was pared by 6 bases and J by 9 bases, with 3 bases of the junction left unmatched. The CDR3 consists of 11 residues. CDR3 nucleotide sequence: TGTGCCAGCAGGCGGACAGGGAAAGCTTTCTTT. Protein: CASRRTGKAFF.

This clonotype occurred a few times. The rearrangement links TRBV6-6 to TRBJ1-6, with D perhaps TRBD1 (6 bases). The CDR3 loop spans 13 amino acids. Germline V gene sequence: CDR1 MNHNY, CDR2 SVGAGI (reference sequence). V was pared by 6 bases and J by 8 bases, with 11 bases between. The CDR3 DNA reads as TGTGCCAGCAGGACACAGGGATATTCACCCCTCCACTTT. It yields the protein CASRTQGYSPLHF.

In this sample, this clonotype turned up a few times. This sequence joins TRBV5-1 and TRBJ1-4; 7 positions match TRBD1. Germline values: CDR1 SGHRS, CDR2 YFSETQ. This CDR3 spans 14 amino acids. V was clipped by 4 bases and J by 5 bases; unmatched bases: 5. CDR3: CASSPGQMNEKLFF. In DNA form, the CDR3 reads TGCGCCAGCAGCCCGGGACAGATGAATGAAAAACTGTTTTTT.

The CDR3: CASSILAQETQYF. CDR3 sequence (DNA): TGTGCCAGCAGCATTCTAGCGCAAGAGACCCAGTACTTC. The V gene is TRBV3-1, the J gene TRBJ2-5; D may be TRBD2 (6 bases). Per the germline V gene, CDR1 is LGHDT and CDR2 is YNNKEL (reference sequence). The CDR3 contains 13 residues. Trimming pared 5 bases from V and 2 bases from J, leaving 9 bases between.